This TCR delta chain derives from a study of γδ T cells in repeated Plasmodium falciparum infection. TCRdb processed the multiplex PCR reads again with the CATT caller. This table has 50,000 or so delta-chain clones, 1.5% to 2% appearing once. The germline gives CDR1 TSWWSYY, CDR2 QGS. This CDR3 is built from 16 residues. To note about this clone: Its antigen is unidentified. TCRdb's listed protein matches a much larger clone and diverges from this DNA's translation at residue 15, likely through a read error; the protein shown comes from the DNA.

Notes on the study in general: Malian donors came from one small rural village, predominantly one ethnic group.

Flow sorting of PBMC yielded separate Vgamma9/Vdelta2+ and Vdelta2-negative gammadelta T cell populations for bulk repertoire analysis. Specimen: gamma-delta T cells from blood. The TCR originated in a pool of human donors (malaria-infected and uninfected, not separated). The V segment is TRDV1, and no J call was made; TRDD3 reflects the table's D call only, with no check against the DNA. CDR3 loop: CALGELNWGITDKLTF. DNA of the CDR3: TGTGCTCTTGGGGAGCTCAACTGGGGGATAACCGATAAACTCACCTTT.